Shown below are 13 T cell receptor beta chains from a single sample sequenced in a study of CD8+ T cells in alopecia areata (dated by TCRdb to the late 2010s). Library preparation was by the immunoSEQ multiplex PCR assay. To provide template for TCR sequencing, every sample had RNA extracted and reverse transcribed into cDNA. What TCRdb holds here is the immuneACCESS table cut down to in-frame rearrangements. Part of the clones is not present; checked against another copy, under half of the missing clones reflect an unresolved V gene, and the others are unexplained. The sample table contains 150,000 to 200,000 clones; only one count was recorded for about three fifths of them. The top ten clones comprise 0.85% to 1.3% of the sample. This specimen's time point label, interpreted: 24 weeks on oral tofacitinib. The intended sense of this specimen's treatment or condition label: oral pan-JAK inhibitor, 5-10 mg twice daily.

Material: CD4+ T cells sorted from blood, obtained at week 24, from a patient treated with tofacitinib. The receptors originated from a human donor with alopecia areata.

The gene calls are TRBV7-3 and TRBJ2-7; 7 bases line up with TRBD1. In germline, CDR1 is SGHTA, CDR2 FQGTGA. This CDR3 has 14 amino acids. Trimming cost V 1 base and J 2 bases; bases outside gene matches: 2. Here the CDR3 reads CASSLIGGPYEQYF. The CDR3 bases are TGTGCCAGCAGCTTAATAGGGGGCCCCTACGAGCAGTACTTC.

J is TRBJ1-1 and V is TRBV5-6; TRBD1 matches at 7 bases. V dropped 0 bases and J dropped 10; count of bases not matched to a gene: 9. The germline V gene has CDR1 SGHDT and CDR2 YYEEEE. This CDR3 is built from 14 residues. The CDR3 DNA reads as TGTGCCAGCAGCTTGGCCCCACAGGGGAGGGGAGCTTTCTTT. Its protein product is CASSLAPQGRGAFF.

The chain has TRBV7-9 and TRBJ2-3; either TRBD1 or TRBD2 may supply D (5 bases each). Trimming removed 5 bases at V and 10 bases at J, with 16 bases between. CDR3 size: 13 residues. Per the germline V gene, CDR1 is SEHNR and CDR2 is FQNEAQ (reference sequence). The CDR3, as DNA: TGTGCCAGCAGCCAAACCGGGGCCCAGGCGCAGTATTTT. Translation: CASSQTGAQAQYF.

The gene calls are TRBV4-1 and TRBJ1-5, with 7 bases identical to TRBD1. The CDR3 runs to 18 residues. Germline V CDR1 and CDR2: MGHRA, YSYEKL. Trimming at V came to 0 bases and at J to 6 bases, leaving 14 bases not matched to a gene. For the CDR3, the DNA is TGCGCCAGCAGCCAAGATGTGACGGGACAGCGGAGTTCTCAGCCCCAGCATTTT. Its translation is CASSQDVTGQRSSQPQHF.

This clone was found a few times. The chain recombines TRBV14 with TRBJ2-2; D is undetermined. The CDR3 sequence is 12 residues long. CDR1 is SGHDN and CDR2 is FVKESK in the germline V gene. The ends were cut back, 1 base at V and 6 bases at J, with 3 bases in the middle. The CDR3 is CASSQGPGELFF. CDR3 sequence (DNA): TGTGCCAGCAGCCAAGGTCCCGGGGAGCTGTTTTTT.

The chain carries TRBV20-1 and TRBJ2-5; TRBD1 or TRBD2 may be the D gene (5 bases each). Trimming removed 6 bases at V and 10 bases at J, with 15 bases between. The CDR3 length is 11 residues. Germline V gene data show CDR1 as DFQATT and CDR2 as SNEGSKA (reference sequence). The CDR3: CSARRGEHQYF. For the CDR3, the DNA is TGCAGTGCCCGCCGAGGGGAACACCAGTACTTC.

Written as DNA, the CDR3 is TGTGCCAGCAGTGAAGCCGCATGGAGGGGGTCTTACGAGCAGTACTTC. Amino acids: CASSEAAWRGSYEQYF. The chain couples TRBV6-1 to TRBJ2-7; D might be TRBD1 or TRBD2, each matching 6 bases. Germline V gene sequence: CDR1 MNHNS, CDR2 SASEGT. V lost 0 bases, J lost 4 bases, and 16 bases lay in between. This CDR3 region has 16 residues.

The genes are TRBV18 and TRBJ1-1, with D unresolved. V lost 2 bases and J 3 bases, leaving 7 bases between the germline ends. The CDR3 length is 13 residues. From germline, CDR1 is KGHSH and CDR2 LQKENI. The CDR3 DNA reads TGTGCCAGCTCACCAGACCAGGACACTGAAGCTTTCTTT. Its protein product is CASSPDQDTEAFF.

Written as DNA, the CDR3 is TGCGCCAGCAGTGCTTGGTTACCGACAGATACGCAGTATTTT. Amino acids: CASSAWLPTDTQYF. V gene TRBV10-2 combines with J gene TRBJ2-3; D is uncertain. The CDR3 consists of 14 residues. V lost 4 bases, J lost 3 bases, and 11 bases lay in between. Germline CDR1 and CDR2: WSHSY and SAAADI.

This chain connects TRBV29-1 to TRBJ1-2; 11 positions agree with TRBD1. Germline values: CDR1 SQVTM, CDR2 ANQGSEA. J was trimmed by 4 bases and V by 6 bases; bases with no gene match: 7. CDR3 size: 14 residues. The CDR3 DNA is TGCAGCGTGGGACAGGGGGTAGGCGGCTATGGCTACACCTTC. It yields the protein CSVGQGVGGYGYTF.

The V and J genes are TRBV29-1 and TRBJ1-2; TRBD1 matches at 10 bases. This CDR3 has 16 amino acids. Trimming at V came to 6 bases and at J to 6 bases, leaving 16 bases not matched to a gene. CDR1 and CDR2 (germline): SQVTM, ANQGSEA. The CDR3 reads CSVVPGQGTSANGYTF. CDR3 nucleotides: TGCAGCGTCGTACCGGGACAGGGGACCTCCGCCAATGGCTACACCTTC.

The CDR3 sequence: CAWSVLVPILIDEQFF. CDR3 coding DNA: TGTGCCTGGAGTGTCCTGGTCCCTATCCTTATCGATGAGCAGTTCTTC. V gene TRBV30 combines with J gene TRBJ2-1, with D unresolved. The length of the CDR3 is 16 residues. CDR1 and CDR2 (germline): GTSNPN, SVGIG (reference sequence). Between the trimmed V and J ends, which lost 0 bases and 8 bases, there was a span of 20 bases.

The chain employs TRBV30 and TRBJ1-6; 8 nucleotides line up with TRBD1. Germline trimming cut 0 bases from V and 7 bases from J; bases unmatched to any gene: 2. Germline CDR1 is GTSNPN and CDR2 is SVGIG (reference sequence). This CDR3 comprises 14 residues. CDR3 in amino acids: CAWSVRTGNSPLHF. DNA for the CDR3: TGTGCCTGGAGTGTACGGACAGGGAATTCACCCCTCCACTTT.